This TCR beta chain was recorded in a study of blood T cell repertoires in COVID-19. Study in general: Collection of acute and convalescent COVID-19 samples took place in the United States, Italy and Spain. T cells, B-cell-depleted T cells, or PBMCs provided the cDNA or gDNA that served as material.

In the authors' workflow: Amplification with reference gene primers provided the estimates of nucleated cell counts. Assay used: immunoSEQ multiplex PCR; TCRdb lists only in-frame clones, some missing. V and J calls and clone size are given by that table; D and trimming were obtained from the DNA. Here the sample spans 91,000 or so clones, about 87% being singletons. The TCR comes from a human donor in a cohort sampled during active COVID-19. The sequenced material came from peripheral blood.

CDR3 in amino acids: CASSFTSEAFF. The CDR3 nucleotides read TGTGCCAGCAGTTTTACTTCTGAAGCTTTCTTT. The rearrangement links TRBV28 to TRBJ1-1; no clear D. CDR1 and CDR2 from the germline V gene are MDHEN and SYDVKM. The CDR3 spans 11 residues. Trimming stripped 3 bases from V and 6 bases from J, with 5 bases between.